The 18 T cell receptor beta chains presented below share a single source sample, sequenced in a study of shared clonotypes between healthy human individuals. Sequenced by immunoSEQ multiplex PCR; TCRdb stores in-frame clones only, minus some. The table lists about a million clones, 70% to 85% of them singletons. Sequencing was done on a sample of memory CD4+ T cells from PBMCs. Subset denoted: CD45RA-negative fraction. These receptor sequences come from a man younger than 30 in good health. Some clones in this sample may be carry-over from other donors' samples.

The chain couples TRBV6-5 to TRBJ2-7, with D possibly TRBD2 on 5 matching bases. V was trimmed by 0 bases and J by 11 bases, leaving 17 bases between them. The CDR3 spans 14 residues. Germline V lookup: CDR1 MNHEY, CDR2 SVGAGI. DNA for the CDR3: TGTGCCAGCAGTTACTCGAGGGTCGCCGGCCGGGAGTACTTC. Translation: CASSYSRVAGREYF.

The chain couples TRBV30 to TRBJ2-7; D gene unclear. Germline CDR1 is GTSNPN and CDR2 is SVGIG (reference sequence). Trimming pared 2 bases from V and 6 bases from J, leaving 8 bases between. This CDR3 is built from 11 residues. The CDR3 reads CAWSIQREQYF. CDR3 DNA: TGTGCCTGGAGTATCCAGCGCGAGCAGTACTTC.

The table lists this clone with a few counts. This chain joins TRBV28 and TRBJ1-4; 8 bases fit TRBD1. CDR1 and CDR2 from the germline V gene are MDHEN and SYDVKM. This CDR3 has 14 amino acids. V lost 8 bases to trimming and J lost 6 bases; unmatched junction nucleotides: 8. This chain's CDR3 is CASATGVGYEKLFF. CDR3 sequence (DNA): TGTGCCAGCGCGACAGGGGTCGGATATGAAAAACTGTTTTTT. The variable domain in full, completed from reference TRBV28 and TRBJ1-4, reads DVKVTQSSRYLVKRTGEKVFLECVQDMDHENMFWYRQDPGLGLRLIYFSYDVKMKEKGDIPEGYSVSREKKERFSLILESASTNQTSMYLCASATGVGYEKLFFGSGTQLSVL.

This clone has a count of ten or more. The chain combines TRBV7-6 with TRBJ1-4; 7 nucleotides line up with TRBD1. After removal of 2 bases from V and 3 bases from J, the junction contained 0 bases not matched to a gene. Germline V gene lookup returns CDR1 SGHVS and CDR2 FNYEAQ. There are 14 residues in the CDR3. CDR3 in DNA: TGTGCCAGCAGCTTAAGGGGGCCTAATGAAAAACTGTTTTTT. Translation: CASSLRGPNEKLFF.

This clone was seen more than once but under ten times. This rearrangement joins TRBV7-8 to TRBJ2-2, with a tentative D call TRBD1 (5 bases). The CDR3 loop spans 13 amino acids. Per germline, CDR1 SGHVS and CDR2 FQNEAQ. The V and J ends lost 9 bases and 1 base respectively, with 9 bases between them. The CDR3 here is CASSRENTGELFF. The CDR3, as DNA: TGTGCCAGTTCCAGGGAGAACACCGGGGAGCTGTTTTTT.

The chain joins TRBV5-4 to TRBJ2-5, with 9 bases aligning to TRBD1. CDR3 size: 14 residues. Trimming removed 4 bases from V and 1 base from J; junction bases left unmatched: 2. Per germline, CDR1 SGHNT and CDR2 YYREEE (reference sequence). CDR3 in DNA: TGTGCCAGCAGCCAGGGACAGGGCCAAGAGACCCAGTACTTC. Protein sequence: CASSQGQGQETQYF. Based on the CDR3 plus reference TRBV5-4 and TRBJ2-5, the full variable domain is ETGVTQSPTHLIKTRGQQVTLRCSSQSGHNTVSWYQQALGQGPQFIFQYYREEENGRGNFPPRFSGLQFPNYSSELNVNALELDDSALYLCASSQGQGQETQYFGPGTRLLVL.

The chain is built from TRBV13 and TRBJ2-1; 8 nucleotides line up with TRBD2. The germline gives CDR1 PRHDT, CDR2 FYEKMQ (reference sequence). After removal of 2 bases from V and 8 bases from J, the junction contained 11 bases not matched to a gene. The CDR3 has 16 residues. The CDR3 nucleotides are TGTGCCAGCAGCTTACAGGGCGGGAGGCACTCGGATGAGCAGTTCTTC. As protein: CASSLQGGRHSDEQFF.

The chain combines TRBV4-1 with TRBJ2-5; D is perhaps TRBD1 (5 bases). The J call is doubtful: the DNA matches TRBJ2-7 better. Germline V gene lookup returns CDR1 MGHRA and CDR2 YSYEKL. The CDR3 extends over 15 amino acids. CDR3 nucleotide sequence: TGCGCCAGCAGCCAGGGTACACAGGTCTCCTACGAGCAGTACTTC. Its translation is CASSQGTQVSYEQYF.

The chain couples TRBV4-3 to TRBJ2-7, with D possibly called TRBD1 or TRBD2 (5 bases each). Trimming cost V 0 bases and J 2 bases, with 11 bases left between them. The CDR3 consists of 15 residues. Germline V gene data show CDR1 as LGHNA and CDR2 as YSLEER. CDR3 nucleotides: TGCGCCAGCAGCCAAGAAAGGGACGGGACCTACGAGCAGTACTTC. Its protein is CASSQERDGTYEQYF.

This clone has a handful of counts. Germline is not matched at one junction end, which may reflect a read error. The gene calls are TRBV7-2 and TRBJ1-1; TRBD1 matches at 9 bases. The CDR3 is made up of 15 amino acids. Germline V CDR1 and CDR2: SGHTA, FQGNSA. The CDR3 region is CASSYYPGQGTKWGF. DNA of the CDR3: TGTGCCAGCAGCTACTATCCGGGACAGGGCACGAAGTGGGGGTTT. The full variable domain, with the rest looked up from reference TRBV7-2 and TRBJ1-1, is GAGVSQSPSNKVTEKGKDVELRCDPISGHTALYWYRQSLGQGLEFLIYFQGNSAPDKSGLPSDRFSAERTGGSVSTLTIQRTQQEDSAVYLCASSYYPGQGTKWGFGQGTRLTVV.

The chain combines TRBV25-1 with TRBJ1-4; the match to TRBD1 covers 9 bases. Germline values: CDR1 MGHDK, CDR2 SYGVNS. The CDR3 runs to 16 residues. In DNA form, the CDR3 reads TGTCTCCCCTGGGACAGGGATGGTGCAACTAATGAAAAACTGTTTTTT. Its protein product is CLPWDRDGATNEKLFF.

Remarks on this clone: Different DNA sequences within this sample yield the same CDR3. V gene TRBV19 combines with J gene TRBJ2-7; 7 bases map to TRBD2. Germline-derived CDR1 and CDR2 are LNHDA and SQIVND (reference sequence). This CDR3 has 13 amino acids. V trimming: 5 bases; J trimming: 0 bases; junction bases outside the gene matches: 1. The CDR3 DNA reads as TGTGCCAGTAGTGCTAGCGGCTCCTACGAGCAGTACTTC. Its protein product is CASSASGSYEQYF.

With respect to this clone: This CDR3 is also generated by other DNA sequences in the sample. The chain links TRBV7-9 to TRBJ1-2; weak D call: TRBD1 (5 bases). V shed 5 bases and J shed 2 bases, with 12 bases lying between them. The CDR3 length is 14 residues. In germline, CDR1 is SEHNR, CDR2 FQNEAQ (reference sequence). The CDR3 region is CASSPPGGNYGYTF. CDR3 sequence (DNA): TGTGCCAGCAGCCCACCCGGGGGGAACTATGGCTACACCTTC.

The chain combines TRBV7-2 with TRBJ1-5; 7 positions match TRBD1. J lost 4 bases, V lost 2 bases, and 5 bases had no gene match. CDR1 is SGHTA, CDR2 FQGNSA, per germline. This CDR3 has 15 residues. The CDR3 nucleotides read TGTGCCAGCAGCTTACTGGGACAGCTGAATCAGCCCCAGCATTTT. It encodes CASSLLGQLNQPQHF.

CDR3 sequence: CASSNTGRTGGRGYTF. The CDR3 nucleotides are TGTGCCAGCAGTAACACAGGGAGGACAGGGGGCCGTGGCTACACCTTC. The chain employs TRBV27 and TRBJ1-2; 11 positions agree with TRBD1. CDR3 length: 16 residues. The germline V gene encodes CDR1 MNHEY and CDR2 SMNVEV (reference sequence). With 5 bases clipped from V and 7 bases from J, the junction kept 12 bases outside the gene matches.

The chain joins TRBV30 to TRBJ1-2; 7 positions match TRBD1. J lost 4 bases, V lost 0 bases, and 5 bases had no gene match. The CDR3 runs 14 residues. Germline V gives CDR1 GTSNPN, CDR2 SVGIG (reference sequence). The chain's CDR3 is CAWSVKTGPYGYTF. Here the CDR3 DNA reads TGTGCCTGGAGTGTCAAGACAGGGCCCTATGGCTACACCTTC.

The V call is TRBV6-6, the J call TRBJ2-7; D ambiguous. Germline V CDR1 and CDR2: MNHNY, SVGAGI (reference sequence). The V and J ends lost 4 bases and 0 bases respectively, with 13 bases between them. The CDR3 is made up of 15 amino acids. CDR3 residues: CASSSPLPSSYEQYF. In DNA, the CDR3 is TGTGCCAGCAGTTCGCCACTGCCAAGCTCCTACGAGCAGTACTTC.

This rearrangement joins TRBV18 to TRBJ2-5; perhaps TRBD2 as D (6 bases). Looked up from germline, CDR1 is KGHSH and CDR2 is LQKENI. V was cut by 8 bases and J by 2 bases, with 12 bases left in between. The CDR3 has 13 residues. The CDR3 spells CASTRDLQETQYF. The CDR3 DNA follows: TGTGCCAGCACCCGGGACTTACAAGAGACCCAGTACTTC.